This record covers a single T cell receptor (beta chain). The antigen this receptor binds is unknown. One base away there is no much larger clone; base qualities are not given. The receptor library was made with 5' RACE. Sequenced using an Illumina HiSeq 2000. Template switching added a universal primer binding site, and the final cDNA carried a unique molecular identifier that allowed TCR cDNA molecules to be counted accurately. First-strand cDNA for TCR alpha and beta chains was synthesized from specific primers in the conserved constant-segment region. To control for contamination, each cDNA library was double barcoded with a SMART-Mk sample barcode plus Illumina barcodes. TruSeq adapter sequences along with Illumina sample barcodes were introduced in two successive PCR steps. The TCR alpha and beta cDNA libraries were sequenced on the Illumina HiSeq platform using custom primers. The authors' analysis ran thus. MiGEC was used to process raw reads and extract unique molecular identifiers, and MiXCR was used to find CDR3 positions. Recombination models were inferred per individual with the repgenHMM and IGoR tools using an EM algorithm. Shared clonotypes were analyzed with the tcR package in R, and sharing was normalized by the product of cloneset sizes. To study raw recombination free of thymic and clonal selection effects, out-of-frame nonproductive sequences were analyzed. In TCRdb, the public reads were trimmed at Q25 with fastp and aligned with MiXCR, with productive beta chains retained. Entries are consolidated by CDR3 protein sequence, retaining the most common genes and DNA. The V and J calls follow TCRdb's processing rather than the paper's. Present in this sample are 300,000 to 400,000 distinct CDR3 sequences, about 12% of which were seen just once. The ten largest clones capture 7.2% of the sample.

Only healthy Caucasian donors were included. The twin cohort comprised three pairs of female monozygotic twins, all aged roughly 18 to 30 years. Positive isolation kits from Invitrogen were used to isolate CD4+ and CD8+ T cell populations. CDR1 is given as MNHNS and CDR2 as SASEGT, both from the germline V gene. V is cut back by 5 bases and J by 5 bases, with 13 bases in the junction unmatched. Its CDR3 holds 16 amino acids, cysteine through phenylalanine. Only the CDR3 region is kept as DNA, spanning 48 bases read in frame from base 1. This record belongs to a study of identical twins (dated by TCRdb to the mid-2010s). Study-level background: To test whether fetal clonotypes persist, this study deep-sequenced TCR alpha and beta repertoires from monozygotic twins, from unrelated adults of various ages, and from cord blood. To rule out contamination, replicate twin experiments were performed at different times with different library preparation protocols. General conclusions and limits of the study: Out-of-frame TCR alpha sharing in monozygotic twins was systematically underestimated by recombination models, whereas sharing between unrelated individuals was in agreement with the recombination models. Fewer insertions were carried by abundant cord blood beta clonotypes, a similar but weaker trend appeared in young adult naive repertoires, and no such trend appeared in memory repertoires. Out-of-frame TCR alpha sequences shared between twins showed an excess of low generation-probability sequences compared with coincidental sharing between unrelated individuals. Conclusions relied on cross-sectional statistical analysis, since the same donors could not be followed over many years. Invariant T cells such as MAIT and iNKT could partly confound zero-insertion analyses, though diverse VJ usage argued against this for most clonotypes. The excess sharing between twins in beta out-of-frame sequences was weaker because fewer shared sequences reduced the signal-to-noise ratio.

These sequences were also reported in another study, on yellow fever vaccine responses in identical twins. The second paper further reports: According to the authors, the vaccine-induced T cell response in identical twins seemed to be partly convergent and partly specific to each individual. The study precisely tracked vaccine-responding T cell clones in identical twins.

Input material: CD8+ T cells sorted from blood. The clonotype comes from a woman aged 18-30 years in good health. This sequence uses TRBV6-1 and TRBJ2-7; TRBD2 matches 9 bases in the middle. The CDR3 region has the sequence CASSPVGLAPGNEQYF. The DNA is TGTGCCAGCAGTCCCGTGGGACTAGCTCCCGGCAACGAGCAGTACTTC.